Listed below are T cell receptor beta chains from one sample, sequenced in a study of blood T cell repertoires in COVID-19. Some clones are missing from TCRdb's copy, which holds only in-frame ones; the method was immunoSEQ multiplex PCR. The table shows 130,000 or so clones, with approximately 84% occurring only once. The sequencing sample was made of peripheral blood. These TCRs come from a woman over 75 with acute or convalescent COVID-19. Each CDR3 is given with its conserved first and last residue. D genes are given only for firm matches. Only part of the rows carry a size: once, few, many, or a class if the clone is expanded.

v_call,clone_size,j_call,d_call,cdr3_aa,cdr3_nt
TRBV19,-,TRBJ2-1,TRBD1,CASSRQGPYNEQFF,TGTGCCAGTTCTCGACAGGGACCCTACAATGAGCAGTTCTTC
TRBV19,-,TRBJ1-1,TRBD1,CASREGQGGTEAFF,TGTGCCAGTAGGGAAGGACAGGGTGGCACTGAAGCTTTCTTT
TRBV15,-,TRBJ1-2,-,CATSRDLAGDGYTF,TGTGCCACCAGCAGAGATTTGGCCGGAGATGGCTACACCTTC
TRBV19,-,TRBJ1-1,-,CASSIGAIQTSPAFF,TGTGCCAGTAGTATAGGGGCGATACAGACCTCCCCCGCTTTCTTT
TRBV12-2,-,TRBJ1-5,-,CASRLARGWDQPQHF,TGTGCAAGTCGCTTAGCAAGGGGGTGGGACCAGCCCCAGCATTTT
TRBV6-5,once,TRBJ2-5,TRBD1,CASRRDRGSETQYF,TGTGCCAGCAGGAGGGACAGGGGGTCAGAGACCCAGTACTTC
TRBV2,-,TRBJ1-5,TRBD1,CASTRGQGRGYSNQPQHF,TGTGCCAGCACCAGAGGACAGGGAAGGGGCTATAGCAATCAGCCCCAGCATTTT
TRBV7-9,-,TRBJ1-2,-,CASSAAGGPKVHGYTF,TGTGCCAGCAGCGCGGCCGGTGGTCCCAAGGTACATGGCTACACCTTC
TRBV4-1,once,TRBJ1-2,-,CASSQGPTSYGYTF,TGCGCCAGCAGCCAAGGCCCCACAAGTTATGGCTACACCTTC
TRBV30,once,TRBJ2-7,TRBD1,CAWSPGQGISYEQYF,TGTGCCTGGAGTCCGGGACAGGGGATTTCCTACGAGCAGTACTTC
TRBV7-9,-,TRBJ1-2,-,CASGPVGYGYTF,TGTGCCAGCGGGCCAGTCGGCTATGGCTACACCTTC
TRBV29-1,-,TRBJ1-4,TRBD1,CSPPAGQLNEKLFF,TGCAGCCCCCCCGCGGGACAGCTTAATGAAAAACTGTTTTTT
TRBV11-3,-,TRBJ2-1,TRBD2,CASSLEERGVSYNEQFF,TGTGCCAGCAGCTTAGAAGAGCGGGGGGTCTCCTACAATGAGCAGTTCTTC
TRBV29-1,-,TRBJ1-2,-,CSVANREMNGYTF,TGCAGCGTCGCTAACAGGGAGATGAATGGCTACACCTTC
TRBV15,-,TRBJ2-3,TRBD2,CATSRGLTSGRATDTQYF,TGTGCCACCAGCAGAGGCCTGACTAGCGGGAGAGCCACAGATACGCAGTATTTT
TRBV4-3,-,TRBJ1-1,TRBD1,CASSQGAGGRDTEAFF,TGCGCCAGCAGCCAAGGTGCAGGGGGCAGGGACACTGAAGCTTTCTTT
TRBV10-3,-,TRBJ1-5,TRBD1,CAISEGQGHYSNQPQHF,TGTGCCATCAGTGAGGGACAGGGGCACTATAGCAATCAGCCCCAGCATTTT
TRBV7-2,-,TRBJ1-1,-,CASSLTGSENTEAFF,TGTGCCAGCAGCTTAACAGGGTCGGAGAACACTGAAGCTTTCTTT
TRBV19,-,TRBJ2-7,TRBD1,CASRDGTAYEQYF,TGTGCCAGTAGAGACGGGACAGCCTACGAGCAGTACTTC
TRBV7-8,-,TRBJ1-4,-,CASSLVQGGEKLFF,TGTGCCAGCAGCTTAGTTCAGGGAGGAGAAAAACTGTTTTTT
TRBV5-1,-,TRBJ2-3,TRBD1,CASSWTGSEDTQYF,TGCGCCAGCAGCTGGACAGGGTCGGAAGATACGCAGTATTTT
TRBV7-9,-,TRBJ1-4,-,CASSLEGTRMEKLFF,TGTGCCAGCAGCTTAGAAGGGACACGGATGGAAAAACTGTTTTTT
TRBV4-3,-,TRBJ2-7,TRBD1,CASSQDSTGGWEQYF,TGCGCCAGCAGCCAAGATTCGACAGGGGGCTGGGAGCAGTACTTC
TRBV27,-,TRBJ1-5,TRBD1,CASKTTGGFFQPQHF,TGTGCCAGTAAAACTACAGGGGGATTCTTTCAGCCCCAGCATTTT
TRBV19,-,TRBJ1-6,TRBD1,CASSSQGQDNSPLHF,TGTGCCAGTAGTAGTCAGGGACAGGACAATTCACCCCTCCACTTT
TRBV27,few,TRBJ1-1,-,CASSYRVWDTEAFF,TGTGCCAGCAGTTACAGGGTGTGGGACACTGAAGCTTTCTTT
TRBV2,once,TRBJ1-2,-,CASSEAPMGEAAEGYTF,TGTGCCAGCAGTGAAGCACCGATGGGGGAGGCAGCGGAGGGCTACACCTTC
TRBV27,-,TRBJ2-5,TRBD1,CASRNDRVRETQYF,TGTGCCAGCAGAAACGACAGGGTTAGAGAGACCCAGTACTTC
TRBV11-2,-,TRBJ1-1,-,CASSLVGEPNTEAFF,TGTGCCAGCAGCTTAGTTGGGGAGCCGAACACTGAAGCTTTCTTT
TRBV19,-,TRBJ2-7,-,CASSADRFHEQYF,TGTGCCAGTTCGGCAGACAGGTTCCACGAGCAGTACTTC
TRBV4-3,-,TRBJ2-7,TRBD1,CASSPGQVFNEQYF,TGCGCCAGCAGCCCCGGACAGGTGTTTAACGAGCAGTACTTC
TRBV5-5,-,TRBJ2-1,TRBD2,CASSNPGAGGYNEQFF,TGTGCCAGCAGCAACCCAGGAGCGGGAGGATACAATGAGCAGTTCTTC
TRBV7-2,few,TRBJ2-7,-,CASSLGTEAYEQYF,TGTGCCAGCAGCTTAGGGACAGAGGCCTACGAGCAGTACTTC
TRBV14,-,TRBJ2-7,-,CASSQDSRQQYF,TGTGCCAGCAGTCAAGATAGCCGTCAGCAGTACTTC
TRBV7-2,-,TRBJ2-3,-,CASSLSTDTQYF,TGTGCCAGCAGCCTTAGCACAGATACGCAGTATTTT
TRBV9,-,TRBJ1-3,-,CASSVGVGREALGNTIYF,TGTGCCAGCAGCGTAGGTGTCGGGAGGGAGGCCCTTGGAAACACCATATATTTT
TRBV30,-,TRBJ2-7,-,CAWSVRTGAYEQYF,TGTGCCTGGAGTGTACGAACGGGGGCCTACGAGCAGTACTTC
TRBV5-6,-,TRBJ1-3,-,CASSRDRTGNTIYF,TGTGCCAGCAGCCGCGACAGGACTGGAAACACCATATATTTT
TRBV7-2,-,TRBJ2-1,TRBD2,CASSLVVGGARNEQFF,TGTGCCAGCAGCTTAGTGGTCGGGGGGGCCCGGAATGAGCAGTTCTTC
TRBV5-1,-,TRBJ2-3,-,CASSLADRFTDTQYF,TGCGCCAGCAGCTTGGCCGACAGGTTCACAGATACGCAGTATTTT
TRBV6-2/TRBV6-3,few,TRBJ2-2,TRBD2,CASSYFRLAGGTGELFF,TGTGCCAGCAGTTACTTTCGACTAGCGGGAGGGACCGGGGAGCTGTTTTTT
TRBV27,-,TRBJ1-5,-,CASSLRPGNQPQHF,TGTGCCAGCAGTCTACGCCCGGGCAATCAGCCCCAGCATTTT
TRBV4-1,-,TRBJ2-1,TRBD2,CASSQGLAGKYNEQFF,TGCGCCAGCAGCCAGGGACTAGCGGGGAAGTACAATGAGCAGTTCTTC
TRBV5-4,once,TRBJ2-1,TRBD2,CASSLGVTSGRANEQFF,TGTGCCAGCAGCCTGGGGGTAACTAGCGGGAGGGCCAATGAGCAGTTCTTC
TRBV4-1,-,TRBJ2-1,-,CASSQDYRAVIFYNEQFF,TGCGCCAGCAGCCAAGATTATCGCGCCGTGATATTCTACAATGAGCAGTTCTTC
TRBV5-6,once,TRBJ1-4,TRBD1,CASSLGWTGNEKLFF,TGTGCCAGCAGCTTGGGATGGACAGGGAATGAAAAACTGTTTTTT
TRBV5-1,-,TRBJ1-6,-,CASSSDGQISSPLHF,TGCGCCAGCAGCTCGGATGGACAAATAAGCTCACCCCTCCACTTT
TRBV2,-,TRBJ2-1,-,CASHPGGLEQFF,TGTGCCAGCCACCCGGGGGGCCTCGAGCAGTTCTTC
TRBV18,-,TRBJ1-2,TRBD1,CASSPRGTGQDYGYTF,TGTGCCAGCTCACCTCGGGGGACAGGGCAGGACTATGGCTACACCTTC
TRBV2,-,TRBJ1-1,TRBD1,CASRADRANTEAFF,TGTGCCAGCAGAGCGGACAGGGCGAACACTGAAGCTTTCTTT
TRBV27,-,TRBJ1-1,-,CASSLRTTNTEAFF,TGTGCCAGCAGTTTAAGGACAACGAACACTGAAGCTTTCTTT
TRBV5-1,few,TRBJ1-6,-,CASSPLQEGSPLHF,TGCGCCAGCAGCCCACTCCAGGAGGGTTCACCCCTCCACTTT
TRBV6-5,once,TRBJ2-7,-,CASSDSGLTSYEQYF,TGTGCCAGCAGTGACTCAGGACTAACCTCCTACGAGCAGTACTTC
TRBV30,-,TRBJ2-1,TRBD1,CAWRSGQGRYDEQFF,TGTGCCTGGAGATCGGGACAGGGGCGATACGATGAGCAGTTCTTC
TRBV9,-,TRBJ1-3,-,CASSAQGGASGNTIYF,TGTGCCAGCAGCGCCCAAGGGGGGGCTTCTGGAAACACCATATATTTT
TRBV3-1/TRBV3-2,-,TRBJ1-4,TRBD1,CASSHRTGSYEKLFF,TGTGCCAGCAGCCACCGGACAGGGTCGTATGAAAAACTGTTTTTT
TRBV21-1,-,TRBJ1-1,-,CASSKMGARNTEAFF,TGTGCCAGCAGCAAAATGGGGGCCCGGAACACTGAAGCTTTCTTT
TRBV7-2,-,TRBJ2-3,TRBD1,CASTRAEDRRDTQYF,TGTGCCAGCACTCGAGCGGAGGACAGGCGGGATACGCAGTATTTT
TRBV5-1,-,TRBJ2-5,-,CASSQTGFGETQYF,TGCGCCAGCAGCCAAACAGGGTTTGGGGAGACCCAGTACTTC